This TCR beta chain was sequenced in a study of T cell responses to AZD1222 COVID-19 vaccine. A remark on this clone: Its antigen is currently unknown.

Repertoires were generated with immunoSEQ multiplex PCR, while TCRdb's copy carries only in-frame clones and drops some. There are over 100,000 clones in the sample; approximately 90% occur only once, and under 9% lies in the top ten. Findings and limits, study-wide: Per reports, nearly half of all spike-specific TCRs target regions that are unmutated in variants. Breadth and depth of Spike-specific TCRs rose after two AZD1222 doses.

V lost 0 bases, J lost 6 bases, and 17 bases lay in between. CDR3 size: 17 residues. The germline V gene encodes CDR1 LNHNV and CDR2 YYDKDF (reference sequence). Sequencing was performed on peripheral blood, taken on day 0 of AZD1222 vaccination. The rearrangement uses TRBV15 and TRBJ2-2; D not certain. The TCR was taken from an adult in good health. The CDR3 DNA follows: TGTGCCACCAGCAGAGATCTATGGGTTATGGTATCCGGGGAGCTGTTTTTT. It is translated as CATSRDLWVMVSGELFF. Together with reference TRBV15 and TRBJ2-2, the CDR3 gives the full variable domain: DAMVIQNPRYQVTQFGKPVTLSCSQTLNHNVMYWYQQKSSQAPKLLFHYYDKDFNNEADTPDNFQSRRPNTSFCFLDIRSPGLGDTAMYLCATSRDLWVMVSGELFFGEGSRLTVL.